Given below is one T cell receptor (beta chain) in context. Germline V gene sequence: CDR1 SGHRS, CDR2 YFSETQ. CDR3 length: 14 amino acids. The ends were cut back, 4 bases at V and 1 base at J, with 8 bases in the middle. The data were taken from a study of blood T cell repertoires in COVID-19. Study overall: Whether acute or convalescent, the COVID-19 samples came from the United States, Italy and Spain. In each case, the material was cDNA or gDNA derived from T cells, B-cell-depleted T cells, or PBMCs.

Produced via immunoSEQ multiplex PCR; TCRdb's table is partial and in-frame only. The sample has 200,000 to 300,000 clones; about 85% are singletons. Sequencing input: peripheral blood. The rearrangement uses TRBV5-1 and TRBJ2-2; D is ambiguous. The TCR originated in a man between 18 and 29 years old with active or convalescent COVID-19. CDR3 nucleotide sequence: TGCGCCAGCAGCATCGACAAGAACACCGGGGAGCTGTTTTTT. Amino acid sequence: CASSIDKNTGELFF.